The 28 T cell receptor beta chains listed next were all sequenced from one sample in a study of cytomegalovirus exposure and HLA in healthy donors. Researchers ran the PCR with 60 Vbeta and 13 Jbeta primers. Profiled with immunoSEQ multiplex PCR; TCRdb holds only in-frame clones, not every one. The profile shows approximately 170,000 clones, 79% of them singletons. The sequenced sample consisted of PBMCs. The source is a woman between 18 and 29 years old in good health and CMV-seronegative.

Comment on this clone: At one end, the junction sequence differs from germline, possibly due to a read error. The rearrangement uses TRBV7-9 and TRBJ1-1; 8 bases map to TRBD1. Germline V CDR1 and CDR2: SEHNR, FQNEAQ (reference sequence). The CDR3 covers 14 residues. The CDR3 nucleotides read TGTTCCAGCTTAGATACAGGGGGAAGGACTGAAGCTTTCTTT. Residues: CSSLDTGGRTEAFF.

This clone has more than one count but fewer than ten. The rearrangement links TRBV7-3 to TRBJ2-3; TRBD1 might be the D (6 bases). Germline assignment: CDR1 SGHTA and CDR2 FQGTGA. The CDR3 covers 16 residues. Trimming shortened V by 2 bases and J by 4 bases, and 16 bases separated the two germline ends. DNA for the CDR3: TGTGCCAGCAGCTTAGGAGGTTATGGGGGCGCAGATACGCAGTATTTT. This translates into CASSLGGYGGADTQYF. The full variable domain, rest sourced from reference TRBV7-3 and TRBJ2-3, is GAGVSQTPSNKVTEKGKYVELRCDPISGHTALYWYRQSLGQGPEFLIYFQGTGAADDSGLPNDRFFAVRPEGSVSTLKIQRTERGDSAVYLCASSLGGYGGADTQYFGPGTRLTVL.

J is TRBJ2-3 and V is TRBV7-6; D is ambiguous. This CDR3 is built from 15 residues. Germline CDR1 reads SGHVS; CDR2 reads FNYEAQ. The V end lost 0 bases, the J end lost 8 bases, and 15 bases lay between the germline ends. CDR3 nucleotide sequence: TGTGCCAGCAGCTTAGCGGGTGGAAGAGGTGGTACGCAGTATTTT. It translates to CASSLAGGRGGTQYF.

This clone was recorded once. This chain uses TRBV11-2 with TRBJ1-2, with 11 nucleotides matching TRBD1. After removal of 4 bases from V and 8 bases from J, the junction contained 6 bases not matched to a gene. Germline CDR1 is SGHAT and CDR2 is FQNNGV. The CDR3 spans 14 residues. In nucleotides, the CDR3 is TGTGCCAGCAGCTACGGACAGGGGGCCTTCGGCTACACCTTC. Amino acids: CASSYGQGAFGYTF.

This chain connects TRBV19 to TRBJ2-7, with D possibly TRBD2 on 6 matching bases. The CDR3 loop spans 12 amino acids. CDR1 is LNHDA and CDR2 is SQIVND in the germline V gene (reference sequence). The V end lost 7 bases, the J end lost 3 bases, and 10 bases lay between the germline ends. The CDR3: CASNGGDYEQYF. DNA of the CDR3: TGTGCCAGTAACGGCGGGGACTACGAGCAGTACTTC.

V is TRBV4-2 and J is TRBJ2-7; the D gene is possibly TRBD1 (8 bases). CDR3 length equals 15 residues. Deletions cut 3 bases from V and 1 base from J, with 13 bases between. CDR1 is LGHNA and CDR2 is YNFKEQ in the germline V gene. DNA for the CDR3: TGTGCCAGCAGCCAGCAACAGGGGGGGTCCTACGAGCAGTACTTC. Amino acids: CASSQQQGGSYEQYF.

The rearrangement joins TRBV7-9 to TRBJ2-7; 7 nucleotides line up with TRBD1. Germline lookup yields CDR1 SEHNR and CDR2 FQNEAQ (reference sequence). The ends lost 7 bases at V and 5 bases at J; junction bases unmatched: 8. The CDR3 loop spans 13 amino acids. The DNA of the CDR3 is TGTGCCAGCAACAGGGGTTTCGGTCACGAGCAGTACTTC. Amino acids: CASNRGFGHEQYF.

V and J are TRBV11-2 and TRBJ2-7; 7 bases map to TRBD1. Trimming removed 5 bases from V and 4 bases from J; junction bases left unmatched: 2. The CDR3 contains 12 residues. Germline V gives CDR1 SGHAT, CDR2 FQNNGV. The CDR3 here is CASSPDRYEQYF. The CDR3 DNA is TGTGCCAGCAGCCCGGACAGGTACGAGCAGTACTTC.

The rearrangement uses TRBV9 and TRBJ2-7; the D is unclear. The CDR3 has 13 residues. V was cut by 3 bases and J by 7 bases, with 14 bases left in between. Germline V gene lookup returns CDR1 SGDLS and CDR2 YYNGEE. CDR3 in amino acids: CASSAVPSVEQYF. In DNA, the CDR3 is TGTGCCAGCAGCGCAGTCCCCTCCGTGGAGCAGTACTTC.

This clone was recorded once. This chain joins TRBV4-3 and TRBJ2-3, with D unresolved. This CDR3 spans 15 amino acids. Germline lookup yields CDR1 LGHNA and CDR2 YSLEER. Trimming cost V 0 bases and J 4 bases, with 11 bases left between them. The CDR3 bases are TGCGCCAGCAGCCAAGACGGAGAAGTCGCAGATACGCAGTATTTT. This sequence encodes CASSQDGEVADTQYF.

The DNA for the CDR3 is TGTGCCAGCAGGAGCGGGAGCGTAGGGACCGGGGAGCTGTTTTTT. It is translated as CASRSGSVGTGELFF. J is TRBJ2-2 and V is TRBV28; 8 nucleotides align to TRBD2. Trimming took 6 bases from V and 5 from J; bases not matched to a gene: 8. The CDR3 contains 15 residues. Germline loops: CDR1 MDHEN, CDR2 SYDVKM.

The V and J genes are TRBV27 and TRBJ2-7; 11 bases fit TRBD2. Losses at the gene ends were 10 bases for V and 2 bases for J; bases not matched to a gene: 7. Germline V lookup: CDR1 MNHEY, CDR2 SMNVEV (reference sequence). The CDR3 loop spans 14 amino acids. This CDR3 reads CATISGRVPYEQYF. CDR3 nucleotide sequence: TGTGCCACCATTAGCGGGAGGGTTCCCTACGAGCAGTACTTC.

The chain's CDR3 is CASSQWGPYNEQFF. The CDR3 DNA sequence: TGCGCCAGCAGCCAATGGGGCCCCTACAATGAGCAGTTCTTC. V and J are TRBV4-1 and TRBJ2-1, with D maybe TRBD1 (5 bases). V lost 2 bases and J lost 2, with 7 bases in between. The CDR3 consists of 14 residues. Germline V gene sequence: CDR1 MGHRA, CDR2 YSYEKL.

The rearrangement uses TRBV5-4 and TRBJ2-1; 7 bases are a match to TRBD2. Germline V lookup: CDR1 SGHNT, CDR2 YYREEE (reference sequence). The CDR3 covers 17 residues. After removal of 4 bases from V and 8 bases from J, the junction contained 18 bases not matched to a gene. CDR3 DNA: TGTGCCAGCAGCCGGGGCGGGGCGGGAGATAATATTCATGAGCAGTTCTTC. Amino acids: CASSRGGAGDNIHEQFF.

Only one count was recorded for this clone. The V call is TRBV6-5, the J call TRBJ1-5, with D possibly TRBD1 on 5 matching bases. This CDR3 region has 14 residues. CDR1 is MNHEY, CDR2 SVGAGI, per germline. Trimming took off 6 bases at V and 4 bases at J, with 13 bases between the two ends. CDR3 in amino acids: CASRDTLGNQPQHF. The CDR3, as DNA: TGTGCCAGCAGGGACACCTTGGGGAATCAGCCCCAGCATTTT.

The chain carries TRBV6-5 and TRBJ2-7; D remains unclear. Germline CDR1 reads MNHEY; CDR2 reads SVGAGI. This CDR3 is 13 amino acids long. V was shortened by 5 bases and J by 2 bases, with 10 bases between the two germline ends. CDR3: CASSGQSAYEQYF. The CDR3 DNA is TGTGCCAGCAGTGGTCAGAGCGCCTACGAGCAGTACTTC.

The rearrangement uses TRBV5-4 and TRBJ2-6, with a possible D match to TRBD2 (6 bases). The CDR3 spans 14 residues. Germline V CDR1 and CDR2: SGHNT, YYREEE (reference sequence). Trimming removed 10 bases from V and 0 bases from J, with 11 bases in between. CDR3 DNA sequence: TGTGCCGGAGGGGAGGTCTCTGGGGCCAACGTCCTGACTTTC. It translates to CAGGEVSGANVLTF.

The CDR3 sequence is CASSDAGGEVEQFF. Written as DNA, the CDR3 is TGCGCCAGCAGTGATGCAGGGGGAGAGGTTGAGCAGTTCTTC. This chain links TRBV10-1 with TRBJ2-1, with 7 bases that match TRBD1. This CDR3 comprises 14 residues. The germline gives CDR1 WNHNN, CDR2 SYGVQD (reference sequence). The V segment lost 3 bases and the J segment 9 bases; nucleotides outside the gene matches: 8.

The chain recombines TRBV27 with TRBJ2-1; a weak D match, TRBD2 (5 bases). The CDR3 has 12 residues. Trimming removed 8 bases from V and 10 bases from J, with 15 bases in between. The V gene's germline CDR1 is MNHEY and CDR2 SMNVEV (reference sequence). The CDR3 coding sequence is TGTGCCAGCCAACCCTCGGGATCCGAGCAGTTCTTC. Protein product: CASQPSGSEQFF.

V and J are TRBV28 and TRBJ2-7; D may be TRBD2 (6 bases). CDR3 length: 15 amino acids. Trimming took off 6 bases at V and 2 bases at J, with 17 bases between the two ends. The germline CDR1 and CDR2 sequences are MDHEN and SYDVKM. CDR3 amino acids: CASRGLGRPTYEQYF. As DNA, the CDR3 is TGTGCCAGCAGGGGACTGGGTCGTCCCACCTACGAGCAGTACTTC. Drawing the rest from reference TRBV28 and TRBJ2-7, the complete variable domain is DVKVTQSSRYLVKRTGEKVFLECVQDMDHENMFWYRQDPGLGLRLIYFSYDVKMKEKGDIPEGYSVSREKKERFSLILESASTNQTSMYLCASRGLGRPTYEQYFGPGTRLTVT.

J is TRBJ2-2 and V is TRBV7-3, with D maybe TRBD1 (6 bases). Trimming stripped 0 bases from V and 4 bases from J, with 12 bases between. Germline CDR1 reads SGHTA; CDR2 reads FQGTGA. CDR3 length equals 16 residues. CDR3 sequence: CASSLTPRGSTGELFF. DNA of the CDR3: TGTGCCAGCAGCTTAACGCCCAGGGGATCCACCGGGGAGCTGTTTTTT.

The DNA of the CDR3 is TGCGCCAGCAGCTGGATCAGCGGGGGCTACAATGAGCAGTTCTTC. Translated: CASSWISGGYNEQFF. This chain links TRBV5-1 with TRBJ2-1, with 8 bases aligning to TRBD2. Germline CDR1 SGHRS, CDR2 YFSETQ. The CDR3 loop spans 15 amino acids. The V and J ends lost 3 bases and 3 bases, in that order; junction bases with no gene match: 5.

The genes are TRBV27 and TRBJ2-3, with 7 bases that match TRBD2. The CDR3 runs 15 residues. Germline CDR1 MNHEY, CDR2 SMNVEV (reference sequence). With 3 bases clipped from V and 8 bases from J, the junction kept 11 bases outside the gene matches. The DNA of the CDR3 is TGTGCCAGCAGTTTCTCCGGGACTATGGGGGGTACGCAGTATTTT. Translated: CASSFSGTMGGTQYF.

This clone was seen only a few times. The V gene is TRBV23-1, the J gene TRBJ2-1; 8 nucleotides line up with TRBD2. TRBV23-1 is designated an ORF whose function remains uncertain. The V and J ends lost 1 base and 3 bases, in that order; junction bases with no gene match: 8. The CDR3 totals 17 residues. As DNA, the CDR3 is TGCGCCAGCAGTCAATTGCTAGCGGGCAGGGACTACAATGAGCAGTTCTTC. Residues: CASSQLLAGRDYNEQFF.

V usage is TRBV5-6 and J usage is TRBJ2-1, with D possibly matching TRBD1 (6 bases). Trimming took off 0 bases at V and 6 bases at J, with 19 bases between the two ends. Per the germline V gene, CDR1 is SGHDT and CDR2 is YYEEEE. CDR3 length equals 17 residues. The CDR3 DNA is TGTGCCAGCAGCTTGGCCGGGGACATGGGATGGTCCAATGAGCAGTTCTTC. It translates to CASSLAGDMGWSNEQFF.

V is TRBV27 and J is TRBJ2-1; TRBD2 matches at 14 bases. The CDR3 has 18 amino acids. The germline V gene has CDR1 MNHEY and CDR2 SMNVEV (reference sequence). Germline trimming cut 4 bases from V and 6 bases from J; bases unmatched to any gene: 11. CDR3 sequence: CASSSRTSGGSVGNEQFF. CDR3 DNA: TGTGCCAGCAGTTCACGGACTAGCGGGGGGTCAGTAGGCAATGAGCAGTTCTTC.

As concerns this clone: One end of the junction fails to match germline, which may point to a read error. The chain uses TRBV19 and TRBJ2-5; D is possibly TRBD1 (6 bases). Per germline, CDR1 LNHDA and CDR2 SQIVND (reference sequence). This CDR3 has 15 amino acids. The CDR3 DNA follows: TGTGCCAGTAGTTGGGGGCAAGGGCCTCAAGAGACCCGGTACTTC. Amino acids: CASSWGQGPQETRYF. Drawing the rest from reference TRBV19 and TRBJ2-5, the complete variable domain is DGGITQSPKYLFRKEGQNVTLSCEQNLNHDAMYWYRQDPGQGLRLIYYSQIVNDFQKGDIAEGYSVSREKKESFPLTVTSAQKNPTAFYLCASSWGQGPQETRYFGPGTRLLVL.

The V gene is TRBV18, the J gene TRBJ1-1, with 10 bases aligning to TRBD1. V was pared by 1 base and J by 6 bases, with 2 bases of the junction left unmatched. CDR1 is KGHSH and CDR2 is LQKENI in the germline V gene. This CDR3 contains 14 residues. The CDR3 coding sequence is TGTGCCAGCTCACCACAGGACAGGGGGGCTGAAGCTTTCTTT. The encoded protein is CASSPQDRGAEAFF. Full variable domain (missing parts from reference TRBV18 and TRBJ1-1): NAGVMQNPRHLVRRRGQEARLRCSPMKGHSHVYWYRQLPEEGLKFMVYLQKENIIDESGMPKERFSAEFPKEGPSILRIQQVVRGDSAAYFCASSPQDRGAEAFFGQGTRLTVV.